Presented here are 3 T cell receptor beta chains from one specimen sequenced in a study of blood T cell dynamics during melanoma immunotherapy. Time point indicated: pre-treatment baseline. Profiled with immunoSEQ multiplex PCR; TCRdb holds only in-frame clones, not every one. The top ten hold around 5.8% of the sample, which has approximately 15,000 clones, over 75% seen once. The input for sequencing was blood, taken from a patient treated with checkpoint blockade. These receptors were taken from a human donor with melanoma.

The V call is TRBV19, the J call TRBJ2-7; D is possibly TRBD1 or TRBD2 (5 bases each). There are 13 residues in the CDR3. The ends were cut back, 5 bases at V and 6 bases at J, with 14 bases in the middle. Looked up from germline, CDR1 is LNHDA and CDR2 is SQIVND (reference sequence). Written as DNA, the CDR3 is TGTGCCAGTAGTCGAGAGGGGACCCTCGAGCAGTACGTC. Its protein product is CASSREGTLEQYV.

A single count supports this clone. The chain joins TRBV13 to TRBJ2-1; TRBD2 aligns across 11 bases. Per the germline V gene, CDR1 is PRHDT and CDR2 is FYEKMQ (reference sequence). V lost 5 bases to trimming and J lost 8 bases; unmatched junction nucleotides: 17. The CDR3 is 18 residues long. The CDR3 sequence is CASSTRRGSGGAWDEQFF. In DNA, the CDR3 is TGTGCCAGCAGCACTCGGCGGGGTAGCGGGGGGGCCTGGGATGAGCAGTTCTTC.

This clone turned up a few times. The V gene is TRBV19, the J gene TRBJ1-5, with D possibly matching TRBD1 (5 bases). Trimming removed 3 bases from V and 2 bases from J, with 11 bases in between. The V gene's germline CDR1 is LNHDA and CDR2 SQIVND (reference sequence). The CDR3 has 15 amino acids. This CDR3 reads CASSIGGRGNQPQHF. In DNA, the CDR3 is TGTGCCAGTAGTATTGGGGGAAGGGGCAATCAGCCCCAGCATTTT.